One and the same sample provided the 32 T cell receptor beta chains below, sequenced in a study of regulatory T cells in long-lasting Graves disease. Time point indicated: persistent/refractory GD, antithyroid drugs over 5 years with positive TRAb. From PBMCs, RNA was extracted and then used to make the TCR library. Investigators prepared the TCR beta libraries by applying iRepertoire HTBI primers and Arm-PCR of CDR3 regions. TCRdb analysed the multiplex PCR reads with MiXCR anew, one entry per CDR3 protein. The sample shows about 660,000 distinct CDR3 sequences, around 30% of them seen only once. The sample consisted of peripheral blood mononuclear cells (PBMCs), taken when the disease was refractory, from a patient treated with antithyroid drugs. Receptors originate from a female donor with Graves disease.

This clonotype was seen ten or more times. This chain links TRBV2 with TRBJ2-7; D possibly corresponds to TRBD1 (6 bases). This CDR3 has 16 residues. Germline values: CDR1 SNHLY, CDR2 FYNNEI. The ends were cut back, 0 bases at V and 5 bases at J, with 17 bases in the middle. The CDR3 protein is CASSEAPWGRVNEQYF. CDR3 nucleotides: TGTGCCAGCAGTGAAGCACCCTGGGGGCGCGTCAACGAGCAGTACTTC.

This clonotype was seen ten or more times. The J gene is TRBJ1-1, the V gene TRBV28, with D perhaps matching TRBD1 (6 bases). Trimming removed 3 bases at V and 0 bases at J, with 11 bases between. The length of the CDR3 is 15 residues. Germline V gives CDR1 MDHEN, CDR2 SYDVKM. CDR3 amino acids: CASSLGGRMNTEAFF. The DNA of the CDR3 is TGTGCCAGCAGTTTGGGGGGCAGGATGAACACTGAAGCTTTCTTT.

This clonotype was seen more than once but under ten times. CDR3 in amino acids: CASSLGGQRYGYTF. CDR3 DNA sequence: TGCGCCAGCAGCTTGGGCGGACAACGGTATGGCTACACCTTC. The chain combines TRBV5-1 with TRBJ1-2; D is possibly TRBD1 (5 bases). CDR1 and CDR2 (germline): SGHRS, YFSETQ. CDR3 length: 14 residues. Deletions cut 0 bases from V and 5 bases from J, with 11 bases between.

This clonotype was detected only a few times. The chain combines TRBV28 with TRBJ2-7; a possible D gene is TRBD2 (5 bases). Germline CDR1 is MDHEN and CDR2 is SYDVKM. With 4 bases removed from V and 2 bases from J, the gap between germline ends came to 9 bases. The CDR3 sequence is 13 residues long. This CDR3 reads CASSSLATYEQYF. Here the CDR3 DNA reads TGTGCCAGCAGTTCGCTAGCTACCTACGAGCAGTACTTC.

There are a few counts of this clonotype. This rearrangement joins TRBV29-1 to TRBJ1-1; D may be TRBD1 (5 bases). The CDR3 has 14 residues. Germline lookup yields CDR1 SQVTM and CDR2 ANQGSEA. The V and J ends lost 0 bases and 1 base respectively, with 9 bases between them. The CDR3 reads CSVEDWGGNTEAFF. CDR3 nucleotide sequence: TGCAGCGTTGAAGACTGGGGGGGGAACACTGAAGCTTTCTTT.

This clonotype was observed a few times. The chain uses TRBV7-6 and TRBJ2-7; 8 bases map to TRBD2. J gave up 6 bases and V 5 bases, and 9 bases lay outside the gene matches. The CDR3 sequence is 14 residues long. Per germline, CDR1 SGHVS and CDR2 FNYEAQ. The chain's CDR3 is CASSLGGLGTEQYF. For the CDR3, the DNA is TGTGCCAGCAGCCTAGGGGGACTAGGAACCGAGCAGTACTTC.

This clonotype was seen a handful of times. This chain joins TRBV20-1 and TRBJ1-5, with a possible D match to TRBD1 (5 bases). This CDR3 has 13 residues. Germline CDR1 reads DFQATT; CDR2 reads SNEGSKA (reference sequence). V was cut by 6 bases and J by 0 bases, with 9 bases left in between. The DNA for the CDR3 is TGCAGTGCCATAACAGGTAGCAATCAGCCCCAGCATTTT. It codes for CSAITGSNQPQHF.

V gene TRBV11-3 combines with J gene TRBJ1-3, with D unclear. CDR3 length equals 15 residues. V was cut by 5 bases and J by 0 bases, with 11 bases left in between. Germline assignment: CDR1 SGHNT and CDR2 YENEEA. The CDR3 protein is CASSPGGFSGNTIYF. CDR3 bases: TGTGCCAGCAGCCCGGGAGGCTTCTCTGGAAACACCATATATTTT. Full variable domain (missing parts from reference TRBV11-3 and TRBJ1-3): EAGVVQSPRYKIIEKKQPVAFWCNPISGHNTLYWYLQNLGQGPELLIRYENEEAVDDSQLPKDRFSAERLKGVDSTLKIQPAELGDSAVYLCASSPGGFSGNTIYFGEGSWLTVV.

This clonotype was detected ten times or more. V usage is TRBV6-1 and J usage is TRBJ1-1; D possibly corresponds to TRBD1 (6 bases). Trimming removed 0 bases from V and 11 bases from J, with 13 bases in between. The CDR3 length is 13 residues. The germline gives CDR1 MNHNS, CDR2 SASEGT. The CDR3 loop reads CASSEAQGRRAFF. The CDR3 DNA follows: TGTGCCAGCAGTGAAGCGCAGGGGCGCAGGGCTTTCTTT.

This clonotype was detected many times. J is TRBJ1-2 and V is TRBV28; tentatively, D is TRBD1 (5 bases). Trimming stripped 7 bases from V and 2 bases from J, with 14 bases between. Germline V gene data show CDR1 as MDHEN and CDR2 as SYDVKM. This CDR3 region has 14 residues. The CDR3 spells CASNLSDRNYGYTF. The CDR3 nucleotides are TGTGCCAGCAATCTGTCAGACAGAAACTATGGCTACACCTTC.

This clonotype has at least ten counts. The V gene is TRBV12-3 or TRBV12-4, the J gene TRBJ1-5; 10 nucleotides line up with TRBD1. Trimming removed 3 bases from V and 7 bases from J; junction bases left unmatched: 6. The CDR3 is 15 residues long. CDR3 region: CASSFWGQGKQPQHF. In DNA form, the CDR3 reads TGTGCCAGCAGTTTTTGGGGACAGGGGAAGCAGCCCCAGCATTTT.

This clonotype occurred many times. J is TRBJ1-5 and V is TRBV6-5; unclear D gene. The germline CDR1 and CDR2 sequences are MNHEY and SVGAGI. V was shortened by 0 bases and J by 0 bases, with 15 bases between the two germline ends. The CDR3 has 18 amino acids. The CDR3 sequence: CASSYSVLGHDSNQPQHF. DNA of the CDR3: TGTGCCAGCAGTTACTCAGTGCTGGGCCACGATAGCAATCAGCCCCAGCATTTT.

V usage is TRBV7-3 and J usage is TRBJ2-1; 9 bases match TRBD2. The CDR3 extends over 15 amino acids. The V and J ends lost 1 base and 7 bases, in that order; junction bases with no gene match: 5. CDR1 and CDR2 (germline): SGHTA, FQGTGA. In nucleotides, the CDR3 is TGTGCCAGCAGCTTAAGTAGCGGGAGCGGAAATGAGCAGTTCTTC. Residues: CASSLSSGSGNEQFF.

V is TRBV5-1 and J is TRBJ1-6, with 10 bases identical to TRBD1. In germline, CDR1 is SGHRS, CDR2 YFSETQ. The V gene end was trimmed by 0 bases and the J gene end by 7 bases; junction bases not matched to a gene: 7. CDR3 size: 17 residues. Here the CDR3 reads CASSLDLGQGPNSPLHF. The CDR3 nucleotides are TGCGCCAGCAGCTTGGATCTGGGACAGGGGCCCAATTCACCCCTCCACTTT. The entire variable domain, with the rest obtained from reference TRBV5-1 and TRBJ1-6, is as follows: KAGVTQTPRYLIKTRGQQVTLSCSPISGHRSVSWYQQTPGQGLQFLFEYFSETQRNKGNFPGRFSGRQFSNSRSEMNVSTLELGDSALYLCASSLDLGQGPNSPLHFGNGTRLTVT.

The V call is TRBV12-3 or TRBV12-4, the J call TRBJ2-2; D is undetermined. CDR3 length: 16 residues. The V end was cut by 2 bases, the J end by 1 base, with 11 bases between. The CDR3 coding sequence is TGTGCCAGCAGTTTATGGTCGGGCTTGAACACCGGGGAGCTGTTTTTT. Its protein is CASSLWSGLNTGELFF.

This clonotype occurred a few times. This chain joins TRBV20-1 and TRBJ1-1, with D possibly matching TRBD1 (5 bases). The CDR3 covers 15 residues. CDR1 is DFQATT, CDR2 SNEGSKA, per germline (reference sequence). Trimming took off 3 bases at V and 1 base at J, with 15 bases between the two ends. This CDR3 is CSARAVRGANTEAFF. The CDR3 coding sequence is TGCAGTGCTAGGGCGGTGAGAGGGGCGAACACTGAAGCTTTCTTT.

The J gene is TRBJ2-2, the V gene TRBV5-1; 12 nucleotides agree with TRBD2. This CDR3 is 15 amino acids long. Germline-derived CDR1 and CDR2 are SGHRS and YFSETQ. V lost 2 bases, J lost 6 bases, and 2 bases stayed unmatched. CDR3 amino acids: CASSFRLAGAGELFF. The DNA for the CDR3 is TGCGCCAGCAGCTTTAGACTAGCGGGAGCCGGGGAGCTGTTTTTT.

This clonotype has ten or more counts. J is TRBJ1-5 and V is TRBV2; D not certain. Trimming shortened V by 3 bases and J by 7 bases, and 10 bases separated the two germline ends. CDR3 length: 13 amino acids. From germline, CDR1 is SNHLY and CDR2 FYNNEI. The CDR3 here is CASSDGGEQPQHF. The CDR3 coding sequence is TGTGCCAGCAGTGATGGTGGTGAGCAGCCCCAGCATTTT.

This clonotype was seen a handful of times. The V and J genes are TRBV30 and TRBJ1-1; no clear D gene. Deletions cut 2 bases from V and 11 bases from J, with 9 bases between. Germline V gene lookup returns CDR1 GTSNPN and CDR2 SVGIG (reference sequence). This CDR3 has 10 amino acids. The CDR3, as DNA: TGTGCCTGGAGTAACCAAGCGGCTTTCTTT. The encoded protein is CAWSNQAAFF. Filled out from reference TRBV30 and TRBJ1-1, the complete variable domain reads SQTIHQWPATLVQPVGSPLSLECTVEGTSNPNLYWYRQAAGRGLQLLFYSVGIGQISSEVPQNLSASRPQDRQFILSSKKLLLSDSGFYLCAWSNQAAFFGQGTRLTVV.

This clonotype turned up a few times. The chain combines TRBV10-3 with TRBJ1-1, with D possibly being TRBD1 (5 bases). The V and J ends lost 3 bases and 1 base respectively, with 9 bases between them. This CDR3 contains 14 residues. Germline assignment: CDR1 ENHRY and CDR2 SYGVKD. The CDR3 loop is CAISDPGSNTEAFF. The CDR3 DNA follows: TGTGCCATCAGTGATCCAGGGTCGAACACTGAAGCTTTCTTT.

CDR3 DNA sequence: TGCAGCGGGCGCAGGGGGACAGGGGTGAACACTGAAGCTTTCTTT. This sequence encodes CSGRRGTGVNTEAFF. The V and J genes are TRBV29-1 and TRBJ1-1; 10 nucleotides match TRBD1. Per the germline V gene, CDR1 is SQVTM and CDR2 is ANQGSEA. The CDR3 extends over 15 amino acids. With 7 bases clipped from V and 0 bases from J, the junction kept 8 bases outside the gene matches.

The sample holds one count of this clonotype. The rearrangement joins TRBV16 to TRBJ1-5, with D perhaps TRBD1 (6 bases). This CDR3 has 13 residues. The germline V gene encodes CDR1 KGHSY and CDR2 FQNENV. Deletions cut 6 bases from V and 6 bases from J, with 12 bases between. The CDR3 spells CASRGGGVQPQHF. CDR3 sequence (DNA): TGTGCCAGCAGAGGGGGAGGTGTTCAGCCCCAGCATTTT.

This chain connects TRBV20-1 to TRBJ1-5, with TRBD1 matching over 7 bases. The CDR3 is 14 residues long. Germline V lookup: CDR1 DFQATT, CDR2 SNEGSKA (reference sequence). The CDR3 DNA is TGCAGCGTTTCAGCAGGGGGGGGCAATCAGCCCCAGCATTTT. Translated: CSVSAGGGNQPQHF.

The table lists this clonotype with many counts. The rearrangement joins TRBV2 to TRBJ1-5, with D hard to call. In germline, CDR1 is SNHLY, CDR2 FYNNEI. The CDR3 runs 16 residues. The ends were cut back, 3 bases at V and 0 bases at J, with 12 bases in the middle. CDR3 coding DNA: TGTGCCAGCAGTGATTTTCGTAGCTTTAGCAATCAGCCCCAGCATTTT. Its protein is CASSDFRSFSNQPQHF.

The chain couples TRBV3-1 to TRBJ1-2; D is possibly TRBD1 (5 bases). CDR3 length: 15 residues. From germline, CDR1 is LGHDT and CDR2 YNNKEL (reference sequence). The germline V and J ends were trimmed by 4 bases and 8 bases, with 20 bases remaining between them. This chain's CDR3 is CASSPRGSKSGGYTF. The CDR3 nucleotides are TGTGCCAGCAGCCCGAGGGGCTCCAAATCAGGGGGCTACACCTTC.

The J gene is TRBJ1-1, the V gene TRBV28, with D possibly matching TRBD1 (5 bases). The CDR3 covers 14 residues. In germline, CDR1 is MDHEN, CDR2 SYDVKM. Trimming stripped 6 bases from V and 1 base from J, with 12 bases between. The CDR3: CASSQRQSNTEAFF. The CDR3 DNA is TGTGCCAGCAGCCAACGACAGTCGAACACTGAAGCTTTCTTT.

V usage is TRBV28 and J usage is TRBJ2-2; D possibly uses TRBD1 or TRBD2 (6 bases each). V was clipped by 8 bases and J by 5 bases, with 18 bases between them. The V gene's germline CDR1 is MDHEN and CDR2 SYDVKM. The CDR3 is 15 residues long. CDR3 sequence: CASLTGAQGTGELFF. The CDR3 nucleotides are TGTGCCAGCCTAACGGGGGCGCAGGGGACCGGGGAGCTGTTTTTT.

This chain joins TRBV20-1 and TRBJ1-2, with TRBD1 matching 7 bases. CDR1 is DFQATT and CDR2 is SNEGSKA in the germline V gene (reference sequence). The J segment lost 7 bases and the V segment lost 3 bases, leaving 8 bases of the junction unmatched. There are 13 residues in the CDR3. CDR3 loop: CSASPDRDPGYTF. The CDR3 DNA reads TGCAGTGCTAGCCCCGACAGGGACCCTGGCTACACCTTC.

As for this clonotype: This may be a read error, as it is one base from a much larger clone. DNA of the CDR3: TGTGCCTCCGACAGGGACAATCAGCCCCAGCATTTT. Its translation: CASDRDNQPQHF. The chain employs TRBV30 and TRBJ1-5, with 7 nucleotides matching TRBD1. The CDR3 has 12 amino acids. CDR1 and CDR2 from the germline V gene are GTSNPN and SVGIG (reference sequence). Trimming at V came to 7 bases and at J to 3 bases, leaving 3 bases not matched to a gene.

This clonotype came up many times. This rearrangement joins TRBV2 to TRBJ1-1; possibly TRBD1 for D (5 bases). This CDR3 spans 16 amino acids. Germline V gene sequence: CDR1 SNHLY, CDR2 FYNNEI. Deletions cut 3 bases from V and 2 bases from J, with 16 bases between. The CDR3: CASSDLIGASNTEAFF. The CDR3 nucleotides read TGTGCCAGCAGTGATTTAATCGGGGCCAGCAACACTGAAGCTTTCTTT.

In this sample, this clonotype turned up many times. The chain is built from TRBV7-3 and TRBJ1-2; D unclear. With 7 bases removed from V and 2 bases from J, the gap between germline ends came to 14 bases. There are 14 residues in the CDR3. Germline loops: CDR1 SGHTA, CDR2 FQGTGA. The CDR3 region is CASNDVQTNYGYTF. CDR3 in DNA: TGTGCCAGCAACGATGTACAGACGAACTATGGCTACACCTTC.

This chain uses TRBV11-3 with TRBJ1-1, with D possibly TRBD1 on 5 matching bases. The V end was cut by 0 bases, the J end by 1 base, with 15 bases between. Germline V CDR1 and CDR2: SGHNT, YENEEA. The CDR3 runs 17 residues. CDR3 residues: CASSLEGWGVKNTEAFF. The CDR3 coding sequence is TGTGCCAGCAGCTTAGAGGGGTGGGGGGTTAAGAACACTGAAGCTTTCTTT.